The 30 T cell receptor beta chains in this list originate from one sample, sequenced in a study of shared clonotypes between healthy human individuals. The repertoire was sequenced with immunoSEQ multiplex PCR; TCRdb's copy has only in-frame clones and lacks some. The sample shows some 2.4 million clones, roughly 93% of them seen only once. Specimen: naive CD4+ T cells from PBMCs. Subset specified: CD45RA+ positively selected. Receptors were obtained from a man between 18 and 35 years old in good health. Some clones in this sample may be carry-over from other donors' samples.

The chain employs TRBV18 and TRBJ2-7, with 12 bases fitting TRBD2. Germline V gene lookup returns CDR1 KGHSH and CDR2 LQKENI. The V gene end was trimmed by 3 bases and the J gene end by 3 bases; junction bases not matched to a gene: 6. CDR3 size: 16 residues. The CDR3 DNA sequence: TGTGCCAGCTCACCCGCCGGGACTAGCGGGTTCTACGAGCAGTACTTC. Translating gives CASSPAGTSGFYEQYF.

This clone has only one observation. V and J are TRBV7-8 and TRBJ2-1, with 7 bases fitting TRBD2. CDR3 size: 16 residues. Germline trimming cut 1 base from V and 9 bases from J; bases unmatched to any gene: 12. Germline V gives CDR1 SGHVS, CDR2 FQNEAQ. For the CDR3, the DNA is TGTGCCAGCAGCTTAGATCTCGCGGGAGTCTCGGTTGAGCAGTTCTTC. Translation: CASSLDLAGVSVEQFF. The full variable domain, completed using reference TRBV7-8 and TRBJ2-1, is GAGVSQSPRYKVAKRGQDVALRCDPISGHVSLFWYQQALGQGPEFLTYFQNEAQLDKSGLPSDRFFAERPEGSVSTLKIQRTQQEDSAVYLCASSLDLAGVSVEQFFGPGTRLTVL.

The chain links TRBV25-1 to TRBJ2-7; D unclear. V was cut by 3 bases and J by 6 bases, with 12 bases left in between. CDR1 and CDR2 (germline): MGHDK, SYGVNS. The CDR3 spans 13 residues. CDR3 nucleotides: TGTGCCAGCAGTGACACCAACCTCGGCGAGCAGTACTTC. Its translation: CASSDTNLGEQYF.

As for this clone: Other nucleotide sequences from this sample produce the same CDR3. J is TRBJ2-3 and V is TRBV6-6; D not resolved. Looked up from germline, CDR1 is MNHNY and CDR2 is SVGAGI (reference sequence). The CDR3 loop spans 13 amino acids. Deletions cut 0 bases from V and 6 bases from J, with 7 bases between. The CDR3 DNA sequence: TGTGCCAGCAGTTACTCGACGGGTGATACGCAGTATTTT. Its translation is CASSYSTGDTQYF.

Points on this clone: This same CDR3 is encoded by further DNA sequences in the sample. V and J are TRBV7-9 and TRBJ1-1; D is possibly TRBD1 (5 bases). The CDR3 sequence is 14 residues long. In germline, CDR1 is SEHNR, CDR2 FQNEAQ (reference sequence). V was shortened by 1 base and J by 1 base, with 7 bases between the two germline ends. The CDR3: CASSLGGSNTEAFF. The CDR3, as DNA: TGTGCCAGCAGCTTAGGGGGGTCGAACACTGAAGCTTTCTTT.

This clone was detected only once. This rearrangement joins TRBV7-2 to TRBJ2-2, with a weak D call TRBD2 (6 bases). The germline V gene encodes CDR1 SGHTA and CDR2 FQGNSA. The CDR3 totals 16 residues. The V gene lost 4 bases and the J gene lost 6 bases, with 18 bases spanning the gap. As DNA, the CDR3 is TGTGCCAGCAGCTGGGGGGTTACTCTGGAATCCGGGGAGCTGTTTTTT. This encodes CASSWGVTLESGELFF.

The CDR3 nucleotides are TGTGCCAGCAGCTCGCCGGGAAACAGGGATGGCTCCTACAATGAGCAGTTCTTC. This translates into CASSSPGNRDGSYNEQFF. The chain is built from TRBV7-3 and TRBJ2-1, with D possibly TRBD1 on 6 matching bases. V was shortened by 4 bases and J by 0 bases, with 19 bases between the two germline ends. The CDR3 contains 18 residues. From germline, CDR1 is SGHTA and CDR2 FQGTGA.

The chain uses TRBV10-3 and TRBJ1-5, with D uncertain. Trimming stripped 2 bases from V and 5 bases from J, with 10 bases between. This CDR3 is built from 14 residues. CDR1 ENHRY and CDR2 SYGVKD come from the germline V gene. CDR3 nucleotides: TGTGCCATCAGTGAGGACGGGGAGCATCAGCCCCAGCATTTT. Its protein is CAISEDGEHQPQHF.

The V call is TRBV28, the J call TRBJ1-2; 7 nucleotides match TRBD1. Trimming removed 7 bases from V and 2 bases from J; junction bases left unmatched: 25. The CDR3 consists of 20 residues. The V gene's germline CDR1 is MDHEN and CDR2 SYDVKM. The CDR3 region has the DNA TGTGCCAGCACCGCCCCCTTCCTGGGACAGTCGAGGGCACCCAACTATGGCTACACCTTC. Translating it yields CASTAPFLGQSRAPNYGYTF.

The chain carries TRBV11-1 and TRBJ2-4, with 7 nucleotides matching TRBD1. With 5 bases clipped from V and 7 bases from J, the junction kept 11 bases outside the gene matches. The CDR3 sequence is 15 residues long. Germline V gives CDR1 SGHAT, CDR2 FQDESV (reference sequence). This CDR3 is CASSPPQATGNIQYF. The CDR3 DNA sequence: TGTGCCAGCAGCCCCCCCCAGGCGACAGGGAACATTCAGTACTTC.

CDR3 residues: CASRVGGPKDYEQYF. The CDR3 bases are TGTGCCAGCAGGGTGGGCGGACCGAAAGATTACGAGCAGTACTTC. V and J are TRBV28 and TRBJ2-7, with unresolved D. With 6 bases removed from V and 4 bases from J, the gap between germline ends came to 19 bases. The germline V gene has CDR1 MDHEN and CDR2 SYDVKM. This CDR3 spans 15 amino acids.

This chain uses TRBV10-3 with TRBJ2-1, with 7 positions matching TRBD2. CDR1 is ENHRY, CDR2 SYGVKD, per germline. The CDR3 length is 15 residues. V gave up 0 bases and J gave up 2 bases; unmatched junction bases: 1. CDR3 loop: CAISESAGTYNEQFF. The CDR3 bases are TGTGCCATCAGTGAGTCAGCGGGAACCTACAATGAGCAGTTCTTC.

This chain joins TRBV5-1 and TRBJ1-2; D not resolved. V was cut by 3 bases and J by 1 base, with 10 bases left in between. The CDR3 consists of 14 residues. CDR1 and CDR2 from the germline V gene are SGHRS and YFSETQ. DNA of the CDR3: TGCGCCAGCAGCTCTGCCGGGGATAACTATGGCTACACCTTC. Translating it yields CASSSAGDNYGYTF.

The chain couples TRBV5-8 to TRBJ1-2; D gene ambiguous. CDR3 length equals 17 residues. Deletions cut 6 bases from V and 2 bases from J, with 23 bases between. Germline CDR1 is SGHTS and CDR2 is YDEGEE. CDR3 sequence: CASTIDRSYMPNYGYTF. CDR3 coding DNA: TGTGCCAGCACCATTGATCGGAGTTATATGCCCAACTATGGCTACACCTTC. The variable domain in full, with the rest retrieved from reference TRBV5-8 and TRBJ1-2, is EAGVTQSPTHLIKTRGQQATLRCSPISGHTSVYWYQQALGLGLQFLLWYDEGEERNRGNFPPRFSGRQFPNYSSELNVNALELEDSALYLCASTIDRSYMPNYGYTFGSGTRLTVV.

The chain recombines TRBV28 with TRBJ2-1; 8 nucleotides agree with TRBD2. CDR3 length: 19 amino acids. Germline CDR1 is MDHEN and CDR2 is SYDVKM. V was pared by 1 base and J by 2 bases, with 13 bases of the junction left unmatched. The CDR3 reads CASSLSYASGSSTYNEQFF. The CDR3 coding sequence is TGTGCCAGCAGTTTATCATATGCTAGCGGGTCATCCACCTACAATGAGCAGTTCTTC.

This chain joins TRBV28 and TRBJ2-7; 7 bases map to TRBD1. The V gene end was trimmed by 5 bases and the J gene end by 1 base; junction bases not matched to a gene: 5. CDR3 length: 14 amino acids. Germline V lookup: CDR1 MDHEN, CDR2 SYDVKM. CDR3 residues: CASSIEQGSYEQYF. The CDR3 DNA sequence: TGTGCCAGCAGTATCGAACAGGGGTCCTACGAGCAGTACTTC. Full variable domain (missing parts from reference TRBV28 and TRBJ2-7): DVKVTQSSRYLVKRTGEKVFLECVQDMDHENMFWYRQDPGLGLRLIYFSYDVKMKEKGDIPEGYSVSREKKERFSLILESASTNQTSMYLCASSIEQGSYEQYFGPGTRLTVT.

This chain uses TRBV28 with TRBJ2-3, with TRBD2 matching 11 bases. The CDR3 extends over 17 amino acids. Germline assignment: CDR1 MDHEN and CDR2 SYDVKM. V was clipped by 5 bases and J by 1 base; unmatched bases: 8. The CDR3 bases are TGTGCCAGCAGTACTAGCGGGAGAGGCATCGGCACAGATACGCAGTATTTT. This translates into CASSTSGRGIGTDTQYF.

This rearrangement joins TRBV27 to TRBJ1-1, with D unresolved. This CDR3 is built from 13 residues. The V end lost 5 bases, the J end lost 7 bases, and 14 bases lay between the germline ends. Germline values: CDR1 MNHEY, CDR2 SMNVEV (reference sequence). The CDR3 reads CASSPWVWGEAFF. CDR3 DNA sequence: TGTGCCAGCAGTCCATGGGTGTGGGGTGAAGCTTTCTTT.

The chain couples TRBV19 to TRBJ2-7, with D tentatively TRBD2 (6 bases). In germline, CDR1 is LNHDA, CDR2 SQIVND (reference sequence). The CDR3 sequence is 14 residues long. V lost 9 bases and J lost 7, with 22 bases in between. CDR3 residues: CASRWGTAAGEQYF. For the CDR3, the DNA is TGTGCCAGCCGATGGGGGACTGCCGCGGGGGAGCAGTACTTC.

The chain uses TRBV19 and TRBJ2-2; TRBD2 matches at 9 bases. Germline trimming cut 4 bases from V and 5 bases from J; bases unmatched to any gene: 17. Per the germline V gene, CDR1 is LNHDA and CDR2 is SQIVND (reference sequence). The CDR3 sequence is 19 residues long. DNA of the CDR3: TGTGCCAGTAGTACCCGGACAGGAAGCGGGAGGACGGGGACCGGGGAGCTGTTTTTT. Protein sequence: CASSTRTGSGRTGTGELFF.

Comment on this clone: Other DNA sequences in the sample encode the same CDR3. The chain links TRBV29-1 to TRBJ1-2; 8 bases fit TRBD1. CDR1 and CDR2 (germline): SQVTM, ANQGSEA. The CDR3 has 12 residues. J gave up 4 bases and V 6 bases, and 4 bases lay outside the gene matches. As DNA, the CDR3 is TGCAGCGTGGGCGACAGGGGCTATGGCTACACCTTC. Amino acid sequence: CSVGDRGYGYTF.

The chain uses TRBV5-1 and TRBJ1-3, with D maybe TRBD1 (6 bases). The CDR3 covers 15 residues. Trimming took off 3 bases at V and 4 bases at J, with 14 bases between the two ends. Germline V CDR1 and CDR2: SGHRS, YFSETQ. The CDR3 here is CASSSTGLRGNTIYF. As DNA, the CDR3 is TGCGCCAGCAGCTCGACAGGCTTAAGGGGAAACACCATATATTTT.

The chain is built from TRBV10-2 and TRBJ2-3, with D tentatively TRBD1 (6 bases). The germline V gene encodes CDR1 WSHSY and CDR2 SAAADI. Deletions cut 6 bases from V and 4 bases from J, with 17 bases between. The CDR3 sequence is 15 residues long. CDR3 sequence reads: CASSLGHPRADTQYF. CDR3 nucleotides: TGCGCCAGCAGCCTGGGACACCCTCGCGCAGATACGCAGTATTTT.

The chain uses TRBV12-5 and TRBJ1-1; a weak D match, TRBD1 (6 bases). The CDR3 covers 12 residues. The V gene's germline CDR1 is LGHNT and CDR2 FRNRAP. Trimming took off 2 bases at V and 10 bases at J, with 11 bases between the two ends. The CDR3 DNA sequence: TGTGCTAGTGGTTTGATCTCAGGGGTAGCTTTCTTT. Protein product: CASGLISGVAFF.

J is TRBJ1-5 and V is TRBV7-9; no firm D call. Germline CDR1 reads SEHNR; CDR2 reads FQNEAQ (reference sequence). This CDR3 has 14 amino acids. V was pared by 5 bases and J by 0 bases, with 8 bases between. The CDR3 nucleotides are TGTGCCAGCAGCAAGCGGGATAGCAATCAGCCCCAGCATTTT. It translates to CASSKRDSNQPQHF.

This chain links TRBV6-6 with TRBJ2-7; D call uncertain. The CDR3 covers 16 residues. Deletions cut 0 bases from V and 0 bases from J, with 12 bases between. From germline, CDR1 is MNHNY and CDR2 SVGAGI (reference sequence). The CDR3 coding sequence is TGTGCCAGCAGTTACTCTCGGCAGACCCACTCCTACGAGCAGTACTTC. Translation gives CASSYSRQTHSYEQYF.

The CDR3 nucleotides read TGTGCCAGCAGTCCACAGCACTCAAATGAAAAACTGTTTTTT. As protein: CASSPQHSNEKLFF. V gene TRBV28 combines with J gene TRBJ1-4, with D uncertain. The CDR3 covers 14 residues. Germline V CDR1 and CDR2: MDHEN, SYDVKM. With 5 bases removed from V and 5 bases from J, the gap between germline ends came to 12 bases.

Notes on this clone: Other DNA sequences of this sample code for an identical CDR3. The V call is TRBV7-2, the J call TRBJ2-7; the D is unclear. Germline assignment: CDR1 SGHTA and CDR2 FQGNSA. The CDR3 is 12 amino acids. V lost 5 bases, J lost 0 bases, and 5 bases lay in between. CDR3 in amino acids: CASSPSSYEQYF. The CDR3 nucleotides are TGTGCCAGCAGCCCAAGCTCCTACGAGCAGTACTTC.

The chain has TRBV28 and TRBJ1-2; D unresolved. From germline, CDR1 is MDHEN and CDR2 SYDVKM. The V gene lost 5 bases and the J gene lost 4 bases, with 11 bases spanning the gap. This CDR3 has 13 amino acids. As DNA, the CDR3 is TGTGCCAGCAGTCCAACCCATCCCTATGGCTACACCTTC. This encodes CASSPTHPYGYTF.

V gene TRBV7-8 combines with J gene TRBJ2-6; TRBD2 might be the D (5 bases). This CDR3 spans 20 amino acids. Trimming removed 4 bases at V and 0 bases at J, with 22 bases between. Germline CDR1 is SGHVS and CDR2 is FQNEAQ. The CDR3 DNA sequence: TGTGCCAGCAGCTCCGGTCCCCCGAGCGGTACGAGCTCTGGGGCCAACGTCCTGACTTTC. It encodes CASSSGPPSGTSSGANVLTF. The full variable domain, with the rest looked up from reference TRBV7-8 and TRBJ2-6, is GAGVSQSPRYKVAKRGQDVALRCDPISGHVSLFWYQQALGQGPEFLTYFQNEAQLDKSGLPSDRFFAERPEGSVSTLKIQRTQQEDSAVYLCASSSGPPSGTSSGANVLTFGAGSRLTVL.